The rows below give T cell receptor beta chains drawn from one sample of a study of cytomegalovirus exposure and HLA in healthy donors. Libraries were prepared by immunoSEQ multiplex PCR; TCRdb keeps only in-frame clonotypes and omits some of them. The data contain approximately 160,000 clones, over 75% of them singletons. The sample taken for sequencing was PBMCs. These receptors all come from a man aged 25 to 40 in good health and CMV-seropositive. The CDR3 runs from the conserved cysteine through the conserved F or W. D genes are given only for firm matches. Clone size is stated in some rows and not others, as once, few, many or a class when expanded.

TRBJ2-6,-,TRBV6-6,-,CASSVDYSGANVLTF,TGTGCCAGCAGTGTTGACTACTCTGGGGCCAACGTCCTGACTTTC
TRBJ2-2,-,TRBV18,TRBD2,CASPTSGTSTGELFF,TGTGCCAGCCCAACTTCCGGGACTAGCACCGGGGAGCTGTTTTTT
TRBJ2-5,-,TRBV19,-,CASSLTLNAETQYF,TGTGCCAGTAGCCTGACACTTAACGCGGAGACCCAGTACTTC
TRBJ2-5,-,TRBV29-1,-,CSVVGAGETQYF,TGCAGCGTTGTTGGGGCAGGGGAGACCCAGTACTTC
TRBJ2-5,-,TRBV18,TRBD1,CASSPGQGEAQYF,TGTGCCAGCTCACCGGGACAGGGGGAGGCCCAGTACTTC
TRBJ1-2,-,TRBV28,TRBD1,CASRPFRRGAGGFYGYTF,TGTGCCAGCAGACCGTTCCGGAGAGGGGCAGGGGGCTTCTATGGCTACACCTTC
TRBJ2-1,-,TRBV5-6,TRBD2,CASSPLAGGINEQFF,TGTGCCAGCAGCCCCTTAGCGGGGGGGATCAATGAGCAGTTCTTC
TRBJ2-4,-,TRBV5-1,-,CASSLGETLAKNIQYF,TGCGCCAGCAGCTTGGGGGAGACCCTAGCCAAAAACATTCAGTACTTC
TRBJ2-5,-,TRBV5-6,-,CASSSRDGSQYF,TGTGCCAGCAGCTCCAGGGACGGGAGCCAGTACTTC
TRBJ2-7,-,TRBV19,TRBD1,CASKGQGTREQYF,TGTGCCAGTAAAGGACAGGGTACGCGCGAGCAGTACTTC
TRBJ2-5,-,TRBV29-1,TRBD2,CSVETSGYPGETQYF,TGCAGCGTTGAGACTAGCGGGTACCCGGGGGAGACCCAGTACTTC
TRBJ1-2,few,TRBV5-6,-,CASSPGTAYGYTF,TGTGCCAGCAGCCCAGGGACTGCCTATGGCTACACCTTC
TRBJ2-5,few,TRBV18,-,CASSLQKTEGETQYF,TGTGCCAGCTCATTGCAAAAAACTGAGGGCGAGACCCAGTACTTC
TRBJ2-5,-,TRBV7-6,TRBD1,CASSLQGQGMGREAQYF,TGTGCCAGCAGCCTACAAGGACAGGGGATGGGGCGTGAGGCCCAGTACTTC
TRBJ1-4,few,TRBV10-2,-,CASSQGFEKLFF,TGCGCCAGCAGTCAGGGTTTTGAAAAACTGTTTTTT
TRBJ2-3,-,TRBV13,-,CASSPRAGDTQYF,TGTGCCAGCAGCCCCCGGGCGGGAGATACGCAGTATTTT
TRBJ2-2,-,TRBV6-5,-,CASVDRTGVTGELFF,TGTGCCAGCGTTGACAGAACCGGAGTTACCGGGGAGCTGTTTTTT
TRBJ1-5,-,TRBV5-1,TRBD1,CASSEGQGNQPQHF,TGCGCCAGCAGCGAGGGACAGGGAAATCAGCCCCAGCATTTT
TRBJ2-2,-,TRBV28,-,CASSPTEPNTGELFF,TGTGCCAGCAGTCCAACGGAGCCGAACACCGGGGAGCTGTTTTTT
TRBJ2-5,-,TRBV5-4,-,CASSLGSGGGARETQYF,TGTGCCAGCAGCTTGGGGTCAGGTGGGGGGGCCCGGGAGACCCAGTACTTC
TRBJ1-5,few,TRBV5-1,-,CASSLQGAGNQPQHF,TGCGCCAGCAGCTTGCAGGGTGCGGGCAATCAGCCCCAGCATTTT
TRBJ2-5,-,TRBV9,TRBD1,CASSVGRGQGQETQYF,TGTGCCAGCAGCGTAGGACGGGGACAGGGCCAAGAGACCCAGTACTTC
TRBJ2-3,few,TRBV27,TRBD2,CASSFRLAGITDTQYF,TGTGCCAGCAGTTTTCGACTAGCGGGCATAACAGATACGCAGTATTTT
TRBJ2-7,once,TRBV30,TRBD1,CAWTIIRGTEQYF,TGTGCCTGGACCATAATCAGGGGGACCGAGCAGTACTTC
TRBJ2-7,few,TRBV7-6,TRBD2,CASSLTSGTYEQYF,TGTGCCAGCAGCTTGACTAGCGGGACCTACGAGCAGTACTTC
TRBJ1-2,-,TRBV9,-,CASSVENVGGPYGYTF,TGTGCCAGCAGCGTAGAGAACGTAGGGGGTCCCTATGGCTACACCTTC
TRBJ2-7,-,TRBV27,TRBD1,CASSVDRGSIYEQYF,TGTGCCAGTTCTGTTGACAGGGGCTCGATCTACGAGCAGTACTTC
TRBJ1-1,-,TRBV5-6,-,CASSFQGIEAFF,TGTGCCAGCAGCTTCCAGGGGATTGAAGCTTTCTTT
TRBJ2-7,-,TRBV5-3,-,CARSLEGVGGRGYEQYF,TGTGCCAGAAGCTTGGAGGGTGTGGGAGGAAGGGGCTACGAGCAGTACTTC
TRBJ2-6,once,TRBV5-1,-,CASSSSGANGLTF,TGCGCCAGCAGCTCCTCTGGGGCCAACGGCCTGACTTTC
TRBJ2-2,once,TRBV6-5,TRBD1,CASSSGTGFYTGELFF,TGTGCCAGCAGTTCCGGGACAGGGTTCTACACCGGGGAGCTGTTTTTT
TRBJ1-5,-,TRBV28,-,CASSLWGQGYQPQHF,TGTGCCAGCAGTTTATGGGGCCAGGGGTATCAGCCCCAGCATTTT
TRBJ2-7,-,TRBV5-4,-,CASSLTRGYEQYF,TGTGCCAGCAGCTTGACAAGGGGCTACGAGCAGTACTTC
TRBJ2-7,once,TRBV7-9,TRBD2,CASSLVTSGSYEQYF,TGTGCCAGCAGCTTAGTCACTAGCGGGAGCTACGAGCAGTACTTC
TRBJ1-4,-,TRBV6-1,-,CASSEGAGPSEKLFF,TGTGCCAGCAGCGAGGGAGCGGGGCCTAGTGAAAAACTGTTTTTT
TRBJ2-1,-,TRBV29-1,TRBD2,CSVDLRGLAGYNEQFF,TGCAGCGTTGACTTAAGGGGGCTAGCGGGATACAATGAGCAGTTCTTC
TRBJ2-7,-,TRBV18,-,CASSPPGGVRYEQYF,TGTGCCAGCTCACCACCGGGGGGAGTTCGGTACGAGCAGTACTTC
TRBJ2-5,-,TRBV7-9,TRBD1,CASSRPGDSQETQYF,TGTGCCAGCAGCCGCCCCGGGGACAGCCAAGAGACCCAGTACTTC
TRBJ2-1,-,TRBV6-6,TRBD1,CASSPQGMGEQFF,TGTGCCAGCAGTCCACAGGGGATGGGTGAGCAGTTCTTC
TRBJ2-3,few,TRBV7-2,TRBD2,CASSLGGLAGMRWVHTQYF,TGTGCCAGCAGCTTAGGGGGACTAGCGGGAATGAGATGGGTTCATACGCAGTATTTT
TRBJ1-5,-,TRBV6-5,-,CASSYKVGRNQPQHF,TGTGCCAGCAGTTATAAGGTGGGGCGGAATCAGCCCCAGCATTTT
TRBJ2-1,-,TRBV6-7,-,CASSGQLRGYEQFF,TGTGCCAGCAGTGGACAGTTGAGGGGGTATGAGCAGTTCTTC
TRBJ1-5,many,TRBV28,-,CASSPGTPASNQPQHF,TGTGCCAGCAGTCCCGGGACACCAGCTAGCAATCAGCCCCAGCATTTT
TRBJ2-7,-,TRBV2,-,CASSLGLLYEQYF,TGTGCCAGCAGTCTGGGACTGCTCTACGAGCAGTACTTC
TRBJ2-1,-,TRBV30,-,CAWSTGQSSYNEQFF,TGTGCCTGGAGCACTGGACAGAGCTCCTACAATGAGCAGTTCTTC
TRBJ1-3,-,TRBV30,TRBD1,CAWEGARGNTIYF,TGTGCCTGGGAGGGGGCGCGTGGAAACACCATATATTTT
TRBJ2-6,-,TRBV13,TRBD1,CASSLGQGMAGANVLTF,TGTGCCAGCAGCTTGGGACAGGGGATGGCTGGGGCCAACGTCCTGACTTTC
TRBJ2-1,-,TRBV2,-,CASRLESYNEQFF,TGTGCCAGCCGACTAGAAAGCTACAATGAGCAGTTCTTC
TRBJ2-2,-,TRBV27,TRBD2,CASSPGTSRGRPGELFF,TGTGCCAGCAGTCCAGGGACTAGCCGAGGTAGACCCGGGGAGCTGTTTTTT
TRBJ1-5,-,TRBV30,-,CAWSLRRQEQPQHF,TGTGCCTGGAGCTTAAGGAGACAGGAACAGCCCCAGCATTTT
TRBJ2-5,-,TRBV6-5,-,CASSYSATGETQYF,TGTGCCAGCAGTTATTCAGCGACGGGAGAGACCCAGTACTTC
TRBJ2-4,-,TRBV11-3,TRBD1,CASSPGQGPKNIQYF,TGTGCCAGCAGCCCAGGACAGGGCCCCAAAAACATTCAGTACTTC
TRBJ2-5,-,TRBV19,-,CASSRLLLPTTQETQYF,TGTGCCAGTAGCCGACTCTTACTACCCACAACCCAAGAGACCCAGTACTTC
TRBJ2-7,once,TRBV6-5,-,CASSTSYEQYF,TGTGCCAGCAGTACTTCCTACGAGCAGTACTTC
TRBJ1-2,-,TRBV27,TRBD1,CASTTLTGANYGYTF,TGTGCCAGCACCACCCTGACAGGGGCTAACTATGGCTACACCTTC
TRBJ2-4,-,TRBV4-3,-,CASSQVRENIQYF,TGCGCCAGCAGCCAAGTTCGGGAAAACATTCAGTACTTC
TRBJ2-3,-,TRBV5-1,-,CASSQELAVSTDTQYF,TGCGCCAGCAGCCAGGAATTAGCGGTCAGCACAGATACGCAGTATTTT
TRBJ1-1,-,TRBV27,TRBD1,CASSLSFWGTGVTEAFF,TGTGCCAGCAGTTTATCGTTTTGGGGGACAGGGGTTACTGAAGCTTTCTTT
TRBJ2-1,-,TRBV18,TRBD1,CASSPLDRRGQFF,TGTGCCAGCTCACCCCTGGACAGGCGAGGGCAGTTCTTC
TRBJ2-7,-,TRBV5-6,TRBD2,CASSLVGLAGEEDEQYF,TGTGCCAGCAGCTTAGTGGGACTAGCGGGAGAGGAGGACGAGCAGTACTTC